This record looks at one TCR beta chain sequence and its context. The data were taken from a study of blood T cells in healthy people across ages. Losses at the gene ends were 6 bases for V and 0 bases for J; bases not matched to a gene: 0. This CDR3 region has 14 residues. CDR1 and CDR2 from the germline V gene are SNHLY and FYNNEI. A sample-barcoded 5' primer and a J-beta primer mix were used in a second PCR of about 6 to 11 cycles. TCRdb reanalysed the 5' RACE reads using MiXCR and keeps one entry per CDR3 protein. The data show 800,000 to 1,300,000 distinct CDR3 sequences, with approximately 26% seen just once and around 0.75% held by the top ten. The same specimen was also included in a second study, on T cells of mothers and their children.

J is TRBJ1-2 and V is TRBV2; 11 positions agree with TRBD1. This receptor was taken from a girl aged 2 to 9 in good health. The sample was blood. The CDR3 bases are TGTGCCAGCAGGGGACAGGGGGCTAACTATGGCTACACCTTC. As protein: CASRGQGANYGYTF.